The clone carrying this T cell receptor (beta chain) has only one observation. No antigen is known for it. Germline V CDR1 and CDR2: SQVTM, ANQGSEA. The CDR3 contains 12 residues. The data were taken from a study of blood T cells in healthy people across ages. Study-wide background: T cells yielded about one barcoded beta molecule per two cells through template switching.

It was with a sample-barcoded 5' primer and a J-beta primer mix that a second PCR of about 7 to 12 cycles was run. All samples gave at least 2.5 million CDR3-containing paired-end reads. MiXCR, run by TCRdb on the 5' RACE reads, gives a single entry per CDR3 protein. The sample includes 650,000 to 800,000 distinct CDR3 sequences, 40% to 65% of them seen just once. Study-level results: Samples with more naive T cells showed higher observed beta diversity. Long-lived and aged donors differed, with more naive CD4+ cells and higher diversity in the long-lived.

The chain uses TRBV29-1 and TRBJ2-5, with a possible D match to TRBD2 (6 bases). With the DNA end fitting TRBJ2-7 better, the J assignment may be wrong. The source of this sequence is an elderly woman in good health. The sample was blood. The CDR3, as DNA: TGCAGCGTTGACGGGAGCAAGAACGAGCAGTACTTC. Residues: CSVDGSKNEQYF.